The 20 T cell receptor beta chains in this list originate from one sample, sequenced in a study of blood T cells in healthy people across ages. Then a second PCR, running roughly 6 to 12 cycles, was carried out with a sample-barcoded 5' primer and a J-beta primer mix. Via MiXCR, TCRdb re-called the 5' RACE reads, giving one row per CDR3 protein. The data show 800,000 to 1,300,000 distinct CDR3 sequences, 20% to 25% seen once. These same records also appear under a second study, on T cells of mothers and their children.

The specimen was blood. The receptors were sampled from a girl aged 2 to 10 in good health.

CDR3 sequence: CSAEVSPDTQYF. Here the CDR3 DNA reads TGCAGTGCGGAAGTGTCCCCAGATACGCAGTATTTT. V gene TRBV20-1 combines with J gene TRBJ2-3; D unresolved. This CDR3 contains 12 residues. V was pared by 6 bases and J by 4 bases, with 11 bases between. CDR1 and CDR2 (germline): DFQATT, SNEGSKA (reference sequence).

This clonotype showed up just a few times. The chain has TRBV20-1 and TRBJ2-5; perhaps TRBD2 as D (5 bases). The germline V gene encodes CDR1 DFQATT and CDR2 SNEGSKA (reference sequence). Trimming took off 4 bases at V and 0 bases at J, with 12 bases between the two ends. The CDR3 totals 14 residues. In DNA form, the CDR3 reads TGCAGTGCTACCGGGGAAACATACCAAGAGACCCAGTACTTC. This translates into CSATGETYQETQYF.

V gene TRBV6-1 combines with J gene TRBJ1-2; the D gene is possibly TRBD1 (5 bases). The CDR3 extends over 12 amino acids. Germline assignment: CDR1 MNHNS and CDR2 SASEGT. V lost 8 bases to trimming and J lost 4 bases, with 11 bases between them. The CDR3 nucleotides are TGTGCCAGCTTAGGGACGGTCTATGGCTACACCTTC. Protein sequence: CASLGTVYGYTF.

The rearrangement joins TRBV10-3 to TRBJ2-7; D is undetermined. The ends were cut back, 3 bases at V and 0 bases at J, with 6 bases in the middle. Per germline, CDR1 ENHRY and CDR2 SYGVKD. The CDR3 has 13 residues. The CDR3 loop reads CAISDAVSYEQYF. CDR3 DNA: TGTGCCATCAGTGACGCGGTCTCCTACGAGCAGTACTTC.

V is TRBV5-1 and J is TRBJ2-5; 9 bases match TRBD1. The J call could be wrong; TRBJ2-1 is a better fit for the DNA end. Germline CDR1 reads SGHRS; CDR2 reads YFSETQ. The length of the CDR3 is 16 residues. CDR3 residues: CASSLGATGGRNEQFF. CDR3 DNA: TGCGCCAGCAGCCTCGGAGCGACAGGGGGTCGGAACGAGCAGTTCTTC.

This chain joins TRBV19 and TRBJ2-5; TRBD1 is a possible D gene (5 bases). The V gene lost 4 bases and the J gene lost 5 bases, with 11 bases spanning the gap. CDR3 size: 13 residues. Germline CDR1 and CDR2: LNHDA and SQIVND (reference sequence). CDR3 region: CASSSRASETQYF. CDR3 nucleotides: TGTGCCAGTAGTAGCAGGGCGTCGGAGACCCAGTACTTC.

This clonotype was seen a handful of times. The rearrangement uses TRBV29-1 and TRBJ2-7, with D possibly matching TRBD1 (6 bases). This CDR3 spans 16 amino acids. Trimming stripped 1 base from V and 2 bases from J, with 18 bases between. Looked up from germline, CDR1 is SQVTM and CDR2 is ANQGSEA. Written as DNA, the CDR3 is TGCAGCGTTGAAGCCCCGGGACACCCGGGCACCTACGAGCAGTACTTC. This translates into CSVEAPGHPGTYEQYF.

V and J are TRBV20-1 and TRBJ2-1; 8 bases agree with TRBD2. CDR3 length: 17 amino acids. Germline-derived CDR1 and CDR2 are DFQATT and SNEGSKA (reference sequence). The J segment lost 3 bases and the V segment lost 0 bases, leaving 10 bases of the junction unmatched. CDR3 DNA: TGCAGTGCTAGAGAAGACTTCAGCGGGAGCCTCTACAATGAGCAGTTCTTC. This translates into CSAREDFSGSLYNEQFF.

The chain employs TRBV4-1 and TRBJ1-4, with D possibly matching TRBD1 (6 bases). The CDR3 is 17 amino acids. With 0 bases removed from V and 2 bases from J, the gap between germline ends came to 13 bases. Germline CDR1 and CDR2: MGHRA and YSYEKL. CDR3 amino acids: CASSQEEGGGTNEKLFF. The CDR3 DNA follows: TGCGCCAGCAGCCAAGAGGAAGGGGGTGGCACTAATGAAAAACTGTTTTTT.

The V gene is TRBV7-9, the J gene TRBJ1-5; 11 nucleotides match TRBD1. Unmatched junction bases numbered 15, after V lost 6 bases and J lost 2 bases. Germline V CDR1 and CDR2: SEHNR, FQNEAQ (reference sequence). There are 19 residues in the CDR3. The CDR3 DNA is TGTGCCAGCAGTTCGGACAGGGGGCCGGTCGAATGGGGCAATCAGCCCCAGCATTTT. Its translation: CASSSDRGPVEWGNQPQHF. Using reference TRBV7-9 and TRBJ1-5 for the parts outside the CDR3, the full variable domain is DTGVSQNPRHKITKRGQNVTFRCDPISEHNRLYWYRQTLGQGPEFLTYFQNEAQLEKSRLLSDRFSAERPKGSFSTLEIQRTEQGDSAMYLCASSSDRGPVEWGNQPQHFGDGTRLSIL.

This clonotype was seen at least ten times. CDR3 in DNA: TGCAGCGTTGGGGGCAGCTCCTACGAGCAGTACTTC. Protein: CSVGGSSYEQYF. This sequence joins TRBV29-1 and TRBJ2-7; possible D gene TRBD1, 5 bases. Trimming shortened V by 4 bases and J by 0 bases, and 7 bases separated the two germline ends. This CDR3 has 12 residues. Germline CDR1 reads SQVTM; CDR2 reads ANQGSEA.

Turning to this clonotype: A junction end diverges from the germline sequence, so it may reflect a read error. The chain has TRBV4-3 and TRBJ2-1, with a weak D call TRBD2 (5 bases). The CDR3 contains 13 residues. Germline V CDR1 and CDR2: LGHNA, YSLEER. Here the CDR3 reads CASSQVPGSEQSF. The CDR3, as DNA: TGCGCCAGCAGCCAAGTCCCGGGAAGCGAGCAGTCCTTC.

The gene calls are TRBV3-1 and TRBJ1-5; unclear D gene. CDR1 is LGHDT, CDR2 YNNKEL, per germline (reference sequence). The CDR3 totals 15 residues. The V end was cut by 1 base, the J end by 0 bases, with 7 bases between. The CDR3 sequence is CASSQGPYSNQPQHF. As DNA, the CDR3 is TGTGCCAGCAGCCAAGGTCCTTATAGCAATCAGCCCCAGCATTTT. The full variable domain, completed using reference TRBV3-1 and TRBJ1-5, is DTAVSQTPKYLVTQMGNDKSIKCEQNLGHDTMYWYKQDSKKFLKIMFSYNNKELIINETVPNRFSPKSPDKAHLNLHINSLELGDSAVYFCASSQGPYSNQPQHFGDGTRLSIL.

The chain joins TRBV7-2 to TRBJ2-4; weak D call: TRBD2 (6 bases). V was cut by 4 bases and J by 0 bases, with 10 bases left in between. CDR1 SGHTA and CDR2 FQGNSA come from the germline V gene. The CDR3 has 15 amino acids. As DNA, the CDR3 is TGTGCCAGCAGCTCCCCCGGGAGAGCCAAAAACATTCAGTACTTC. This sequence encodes CASSSPGRAKNIQYF. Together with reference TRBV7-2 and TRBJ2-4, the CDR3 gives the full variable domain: GAGVSQSPSNKVTEKGKDVELRCDPISGHTALYWYRQSLGQGLEFLIYFQGNSAPDKSGLPSDRFSAERTGGSVSTLTIQRTQQEDSAVYLCASSSPGRAKNIQYFGAGTRLSVL.

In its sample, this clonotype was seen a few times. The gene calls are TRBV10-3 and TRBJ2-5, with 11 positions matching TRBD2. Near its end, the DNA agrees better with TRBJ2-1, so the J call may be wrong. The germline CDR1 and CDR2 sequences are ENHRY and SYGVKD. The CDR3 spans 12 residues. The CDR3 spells CAATSGDYEQFF. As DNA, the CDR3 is TGTGCCGCGACTAGCGGGGATTATGAGCAGTTCTTC.

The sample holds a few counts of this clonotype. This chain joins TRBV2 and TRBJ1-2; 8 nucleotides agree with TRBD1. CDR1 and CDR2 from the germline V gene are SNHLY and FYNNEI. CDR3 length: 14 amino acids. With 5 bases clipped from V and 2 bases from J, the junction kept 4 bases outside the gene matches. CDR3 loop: CASSTWTGNYGYTF. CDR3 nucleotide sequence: TGTGCCAGCAGTACCTGGACAGGGAACTATGGCTACACCTTC.

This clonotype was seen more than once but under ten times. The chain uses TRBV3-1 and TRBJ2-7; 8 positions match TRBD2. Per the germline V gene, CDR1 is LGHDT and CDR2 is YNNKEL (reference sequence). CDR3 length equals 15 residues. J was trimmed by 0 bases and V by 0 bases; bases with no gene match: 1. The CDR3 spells CASSQDSGASYEQYF. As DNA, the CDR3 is TGTGCCAGCAGCCAAGATAGCGGGGCCTCCTACGAGCAGTACTTC.

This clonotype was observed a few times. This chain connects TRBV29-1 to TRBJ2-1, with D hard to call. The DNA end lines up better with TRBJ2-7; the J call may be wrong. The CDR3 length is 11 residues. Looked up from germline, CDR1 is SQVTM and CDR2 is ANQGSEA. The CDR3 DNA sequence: TGCAGCGTTGTCGACCTGTTCGAGCAGTACTTC. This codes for CSVVDLFEQYF.

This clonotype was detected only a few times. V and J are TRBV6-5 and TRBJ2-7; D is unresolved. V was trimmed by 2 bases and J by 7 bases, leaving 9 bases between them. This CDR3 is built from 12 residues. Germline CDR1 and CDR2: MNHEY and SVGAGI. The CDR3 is CASSYGRSEQYF. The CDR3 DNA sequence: TGTGCCAGCAGTTACGGGCGTTCGGAGCAGTACTTC.

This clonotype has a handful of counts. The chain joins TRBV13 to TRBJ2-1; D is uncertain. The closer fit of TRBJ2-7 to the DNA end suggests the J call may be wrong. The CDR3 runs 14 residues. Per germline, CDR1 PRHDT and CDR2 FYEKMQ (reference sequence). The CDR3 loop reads CASRDLSVGYEQYF. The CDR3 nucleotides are TGTGCCAGCAGGGATCTGAGCGTGGGCTACGAGCAGTACTTC.